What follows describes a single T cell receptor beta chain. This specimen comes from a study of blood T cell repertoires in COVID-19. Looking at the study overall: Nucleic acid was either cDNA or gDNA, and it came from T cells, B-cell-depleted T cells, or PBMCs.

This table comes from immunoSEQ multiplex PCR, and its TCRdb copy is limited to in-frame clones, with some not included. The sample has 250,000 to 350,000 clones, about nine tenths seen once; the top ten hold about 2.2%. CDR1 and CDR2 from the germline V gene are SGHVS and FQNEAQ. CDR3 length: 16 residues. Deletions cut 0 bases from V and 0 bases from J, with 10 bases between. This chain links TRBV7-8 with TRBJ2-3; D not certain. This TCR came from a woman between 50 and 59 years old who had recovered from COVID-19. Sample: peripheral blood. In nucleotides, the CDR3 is TGTGCCAGCAGCTTAGCACACAGCTCTAGCACAGATACGCAGTATTTT. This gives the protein CASSLAHSSSTDTQYF.